Listed here is a single TCR beta chain. What it binds is not known. The germline V gene encodes CDR1 LNHNV and CDR2 YYDKDF (reference sequence). The CDR3 runs 13 residues. Trimming took 2 bases from V and 8 from J; bases not matched to a gene: 4. The data derive from a study of OX40 agonist ivuxolimab in advanced cancers. Across the study: With a range of roughly 23 to 85, age averaged approximately 60 years, and approximately 83% were male. Prior anti-PD-1, anti-PD-L1 or anti-CTLA-4 therapy was allowed; approximately 41% had some.

Produced via immunoSEQ multiplex PCR; TCRdb's table is partial and in-frame only. The repertoire holds roughly 70,000 clones, with more than 75% as singletons. General study points: Expanded clones were, on average, more numerous in CD8+ T cells than in CD4+.

The specimen was CD4+ or CD8+ T cells sorted from blood, collected in a trial of the OX40 agonist ivuxolimab. This sequence was found in an adult with an advanced solid tumor such as melanoma, head and neck, liver or kidney cancer. V usage is TRBV15 and J usage is TRBJ1-1; 8 bases line up with TRBD1. CDR3 coding DNA: TGTGCCACCAGCAGACAAACAGGGGGGGAAGCTTTCTTT. This translates into CATSRQTGGEAFF.